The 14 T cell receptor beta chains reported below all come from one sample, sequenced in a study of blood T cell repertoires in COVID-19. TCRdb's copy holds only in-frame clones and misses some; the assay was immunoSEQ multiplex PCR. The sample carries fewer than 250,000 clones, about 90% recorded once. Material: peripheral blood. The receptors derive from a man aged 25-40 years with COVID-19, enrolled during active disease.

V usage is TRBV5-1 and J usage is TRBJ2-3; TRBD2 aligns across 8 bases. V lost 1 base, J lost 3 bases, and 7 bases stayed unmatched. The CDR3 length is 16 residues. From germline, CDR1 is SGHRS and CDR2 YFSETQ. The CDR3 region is CASSLLGGGTTDTQYF. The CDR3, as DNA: TGCGCCAGCAGCTTGTTGGGCGGGGGGACAACAGATACGCAGTATTTT.

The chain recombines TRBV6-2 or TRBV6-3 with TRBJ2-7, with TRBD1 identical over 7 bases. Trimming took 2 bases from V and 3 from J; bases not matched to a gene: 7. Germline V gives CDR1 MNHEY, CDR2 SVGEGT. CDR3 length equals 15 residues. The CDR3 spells CASSYRGRLIYEQYF. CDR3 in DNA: TGTGCCAGCAGTTACAGGGGGCGCTTAATCTACGAGCAGTACTTC.

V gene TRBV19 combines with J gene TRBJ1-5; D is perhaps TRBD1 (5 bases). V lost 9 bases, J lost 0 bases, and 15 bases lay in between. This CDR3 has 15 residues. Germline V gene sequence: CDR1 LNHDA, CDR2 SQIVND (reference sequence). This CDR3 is CASKGQSRSNQPQHF. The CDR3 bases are TGTGCCAGCAAGGGGCAGTCACGTAGCAATCAGCCCCAGCATTTT. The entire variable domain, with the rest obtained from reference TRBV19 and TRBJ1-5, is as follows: DGGITQSPKYLFRKEGQNVTLSCEQNLNHDAMYWYRQDPGQGLRLIYYSQIVNDFQKGDIAEGYSVSREKKESFPLTVTSAQKNPTAFYLCASKGQSRSNQPQHFGDGTRLSIL.

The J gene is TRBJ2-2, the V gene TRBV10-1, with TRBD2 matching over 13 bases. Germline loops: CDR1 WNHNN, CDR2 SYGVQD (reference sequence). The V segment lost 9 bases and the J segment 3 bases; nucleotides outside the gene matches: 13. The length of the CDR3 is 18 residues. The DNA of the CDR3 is TGCGCCAGGATTTCACGGACTAGCGGGGGACTATACACCGGGGAGCTGTTTTTT. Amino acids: CARISRTSGGLYTGELFF.

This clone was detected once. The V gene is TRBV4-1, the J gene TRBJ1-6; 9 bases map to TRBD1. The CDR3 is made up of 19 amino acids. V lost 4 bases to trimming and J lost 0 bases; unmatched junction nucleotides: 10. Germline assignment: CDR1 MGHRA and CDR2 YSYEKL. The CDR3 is CASSRIPTGGSSYNSPLHF. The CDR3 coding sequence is TGCGCCAGCAGCCGGATACCGACAGGGGGGTCCTCCTATAATTCACCCCTCCACTTT.

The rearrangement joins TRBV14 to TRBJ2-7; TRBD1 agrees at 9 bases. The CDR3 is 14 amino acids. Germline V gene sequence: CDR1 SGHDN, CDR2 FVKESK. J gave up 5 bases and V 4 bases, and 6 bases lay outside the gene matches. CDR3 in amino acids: CASSPWDRENEQYF. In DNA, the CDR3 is TGTGCCAGCAGCCCTTGGGACAGGGAAAACGAGCAGTACTTC.

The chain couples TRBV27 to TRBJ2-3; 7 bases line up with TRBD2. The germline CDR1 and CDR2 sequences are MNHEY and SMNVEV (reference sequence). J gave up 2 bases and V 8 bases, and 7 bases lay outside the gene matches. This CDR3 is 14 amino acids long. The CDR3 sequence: CASRARGVTDTQYF. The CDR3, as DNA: TGTGCCAGCCGAGCCCGGGGGGTCACAGATACGCAGTATTTT.

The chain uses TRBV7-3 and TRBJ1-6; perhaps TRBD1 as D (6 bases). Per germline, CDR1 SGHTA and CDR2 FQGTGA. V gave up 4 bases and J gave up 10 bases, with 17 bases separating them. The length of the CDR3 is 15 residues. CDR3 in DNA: TGTGCCAGCAGCTATTCCGGGACATCAGTCTCACCCCTCCACTTT. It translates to CASSYSGTSVSPLHF.

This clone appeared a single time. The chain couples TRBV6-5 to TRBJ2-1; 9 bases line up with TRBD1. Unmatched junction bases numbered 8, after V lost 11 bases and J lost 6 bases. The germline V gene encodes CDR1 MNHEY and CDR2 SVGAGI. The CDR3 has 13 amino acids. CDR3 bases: TGTGCCGCCCGGGACAGGGTTGGCAATGAGCAGTTCTTC. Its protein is CAARDRVGNEQFF.

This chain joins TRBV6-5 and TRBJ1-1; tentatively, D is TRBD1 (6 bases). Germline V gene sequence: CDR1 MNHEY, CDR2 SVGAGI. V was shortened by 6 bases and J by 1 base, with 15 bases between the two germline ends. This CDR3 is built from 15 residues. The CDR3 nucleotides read TGTGCCAGCAGGGATCTATCGACAGGGAACACTGAAGCTTTCTTT. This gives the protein CASRDLSTGNTEAFF.

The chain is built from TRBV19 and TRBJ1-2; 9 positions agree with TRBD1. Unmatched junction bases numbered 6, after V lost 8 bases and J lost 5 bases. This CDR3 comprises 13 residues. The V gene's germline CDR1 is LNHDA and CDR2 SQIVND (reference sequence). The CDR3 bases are TGTGCCAGTGAAACGACAGGGGGGTATGGCTACACCTTC. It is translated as CASETTGGYGYTF.

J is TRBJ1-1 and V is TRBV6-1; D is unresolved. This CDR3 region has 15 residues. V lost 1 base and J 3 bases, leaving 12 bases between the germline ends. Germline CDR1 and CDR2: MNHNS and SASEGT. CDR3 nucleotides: TGTGCCAGCAGTGAAGGTACGGTGCAGGACACTGAAGCTTTCTTT. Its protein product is CASSEGTVQDTEAFF.

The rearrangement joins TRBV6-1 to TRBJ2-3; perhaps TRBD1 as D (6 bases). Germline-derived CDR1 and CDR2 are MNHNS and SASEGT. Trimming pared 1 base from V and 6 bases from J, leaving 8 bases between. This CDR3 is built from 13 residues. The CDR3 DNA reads TGTGCCAGCAGTGAAGACAGGGCTGATACGCAGTATTTT. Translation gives CASSEDRADTQYF.

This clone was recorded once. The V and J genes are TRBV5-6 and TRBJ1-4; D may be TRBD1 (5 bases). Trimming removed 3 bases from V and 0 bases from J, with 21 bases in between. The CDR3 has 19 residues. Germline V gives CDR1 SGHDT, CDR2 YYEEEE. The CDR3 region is CASSSRGGARWTTNEKLFF. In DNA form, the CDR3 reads TGTGCCAGCAGCTCCCGAGGAGGGGCGCGTTGGACAACTAATGAAAAACTGTTTTTT.